This T cell receptor (beta chain) came from a study of beta chain features in type 1 diabetes. The CDR3 contains 16 residues. CDR1 SGDLS and CDR2 YYNGEE come from the germline V gene. Trimming removed 4 bases from V and 1 base from J; junction bases left unmatched: 9. TCRB transcripts that were expressed got sequenced, as all of the isolated RNA had been reverse transcribed. The protocol was immunoSEQ multiplex PCR, while the TCRdb copy is restricted to in-frame clones and leaves out a portion. The repertoire holds about 650,000 clones, around 12% seen once, with more than 0.095% in the top ten. Study-wide findings and caveats: Shortening of TCRB CDR3s, moderate but significant, appeared in all four CD4+ subsets of Type 1 diabetes patients.

Comment on this clone: Its antigen is not known.

The chain employs TRBV9 and TRBJ2-5; 8 bases agree with TRBD2. This TCR derives from a man aged 25-45 years with type 1 diabetes. Material for sequencing was naive CD4+ T cells from blood. CDR3 sequence: CASSPTGGAAQETQYF. The CDR3 DNA sequence: TGTGCCAGCAGCCCCACGGGGGGGGCGGCCCAAGAGACCCAGTACTTC.